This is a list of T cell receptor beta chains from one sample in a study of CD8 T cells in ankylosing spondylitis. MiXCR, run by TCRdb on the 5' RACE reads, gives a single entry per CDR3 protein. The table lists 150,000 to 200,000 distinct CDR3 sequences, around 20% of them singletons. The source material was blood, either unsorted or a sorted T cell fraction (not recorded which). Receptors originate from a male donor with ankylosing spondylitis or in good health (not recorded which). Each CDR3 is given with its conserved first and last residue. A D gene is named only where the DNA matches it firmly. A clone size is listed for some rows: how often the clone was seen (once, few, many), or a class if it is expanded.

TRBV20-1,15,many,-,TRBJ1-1,CSARDLRPGDTEAFF,TGCAGTGCTAGAGATCTAAGACCCGGGGACACTGAAGCTTTCTTT
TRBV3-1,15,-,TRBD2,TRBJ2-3,CASSQDWRERATQYF,TGTGCCAGCAGCCAAGATTGGCGGGAGAGGGCTACGCAGTATTTT
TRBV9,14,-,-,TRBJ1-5,CASSTTGTHQPQHF,TGTGCCAGCAGCACAACAGGGACCCATCAGCCCCAGCATTTT
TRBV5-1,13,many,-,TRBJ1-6,CASSLAGDHREHF,TGCGCCAGCAGCTTGGCCGGGGATCACCGGGAACACTTT
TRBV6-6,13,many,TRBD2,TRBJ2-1,CATSGSSYNEQFF,TGTGCCACTAGCGGGAGCTCCTACAATGAGCAGTTCTTC
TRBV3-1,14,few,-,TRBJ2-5,CASSLPWGLETQYF,TGTGCCAGCAGCCTTCCGTGGGGGCTTGAGACCCAGTACTTC
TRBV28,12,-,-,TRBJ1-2,CATQGQNYGYTF,TGTGCCACTCAAGGGCAGAACTATGGCTACACCTTC
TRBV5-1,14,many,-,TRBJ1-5,CASSLERGNQPQHF,TGCGCCAGCAGCTTGGAGAGGGGAAATCAGCCCCAGCATTTT
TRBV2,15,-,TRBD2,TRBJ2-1,CASRLLAVVGDEQFF,TGTGCCAGCCGACTTCTAGCGGTCGTTGGTGATGAGCAGTTCTTC
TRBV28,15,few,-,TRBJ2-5,CASSSSQGFQETQYF,TGTGCCAGCAGTTCAAGCCAGGGGTTCCAAGAGACCCAGTACTTC
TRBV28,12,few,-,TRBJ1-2,CASSLWGGGYTF,TGTGCCAGCAGTTTATGGGGGGGCGGCTACACCTTC
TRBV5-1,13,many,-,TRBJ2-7,CASSLAVSYEQYF,TGCGCCAGCAGCTTGGCGGTCTCCTACGAGCAGTACTTC
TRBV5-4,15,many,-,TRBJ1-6,CASSLPTSPNSPLHF,TGTGCCAGCAGCTTGCCTACTTCACCGAATTCACCCCTCCACTTT
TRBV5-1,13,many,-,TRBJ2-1,CASSSRQFSEQFF,TGCGCCAGCAGCTCGCGACAGTTTAGTGAGCAGTTCTTC
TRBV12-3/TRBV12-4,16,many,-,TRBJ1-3,CASSYESQSPGNTIYF,TGTGCCAGCAGTTATGAGTCCCAGAGCCCTGGAAACACCATATATTTT
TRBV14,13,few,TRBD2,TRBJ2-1,CASTSGGYNEQFF,TGTGCCAGCACTAGCGGGGGGTACAATGAGCAGTTCTTC
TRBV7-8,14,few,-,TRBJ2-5,CASSLIGRQETQYF,TGTGCCAGCAGCTTAATAGGGAGGCAAGAGACCCAGTACTTC
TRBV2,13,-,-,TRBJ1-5,CASSTRRSQPQHF,TGTGCCAGCAGTACCCGCCGGAGTCAGCCCCAGCATTTT
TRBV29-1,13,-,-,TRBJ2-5,CSVVRGQQETQYF,TGCAGCGTTGTCAGGGGCCAGCAAGAGACCCAGTACTTC
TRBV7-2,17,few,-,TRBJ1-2,CASSLSPGGDGDYGYTF,TGTGCCAGCAGCTTAAGTCCGGGGGGAGATGGCGACTATGGCTACACCTTC
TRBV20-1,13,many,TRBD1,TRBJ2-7,CSAGGQGGYEQYF,TGCAGTGCCGGCGGACAGGGAGGTTACGAGCAGTACTTC
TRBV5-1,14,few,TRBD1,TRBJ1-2,CASSRDRRAGGYTF,TGCGCCAGCAGCCGGGACAGGCGGGCAGGTGGCTACACCTTC
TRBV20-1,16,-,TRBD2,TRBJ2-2,CSASPRTSGSFGELFF,TGCAGTGCTAGCCCCAGGACTAGCGGGAGTTTCGGGGAGCTGTTTTTT
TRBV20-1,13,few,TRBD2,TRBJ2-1,CSAKFTSADEQFF,TGCAGTGCCAAATTCACTAGCGCCGACGAGCAGTTCTTC
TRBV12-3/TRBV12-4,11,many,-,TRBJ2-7,CASSRLEEQYF,TGTGCCAGCAGTCGCCTTGAAGAGCAGTACTTC
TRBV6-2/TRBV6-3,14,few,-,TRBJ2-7,CASVEGTSSYEQYF,TGTGCCAGCGTTGAGGGGACATCCTCCTACGAGCAGTACTTC
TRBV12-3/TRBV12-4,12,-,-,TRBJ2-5,CASSLGVQGQYF,TGTGCCAGCAGTTTAGGGGTCCAGGGCCAGTACTTC
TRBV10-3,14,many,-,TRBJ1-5,CAIAAQNSNQPQHF,TGTGCCATCGCCGCTCAGAATAGCAATCAGCCCCAGCATTTT
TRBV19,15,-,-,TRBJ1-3,CASSIGVESGNTIYF,TGTGCCAGTAGTATAGGAGTGGAATCGGGAAACACCATATATTTT
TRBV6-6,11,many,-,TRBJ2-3,CASSPSDTQYF,TGTGCCAGCAGCCCGTCGGATACGCAGTATTTT
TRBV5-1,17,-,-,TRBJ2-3,CASRIAFTRGPGDTQYF,TGCGCCAGCAGGATTGCCTTTACGAGAGGGCCTGGCGATACGCAGTATTTT
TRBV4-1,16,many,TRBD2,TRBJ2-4,CASSQPGLAGGNIQYF,TGCGCCAGCAGCCAACCCGGACTAGCGGGAGGAAACATTCAGTACTTC
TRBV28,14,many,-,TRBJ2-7,CASSAPLVPYEQYF,TGTGCCAGCAGTGCCCCCTTGGTCCCCTACGAGCAGTACTTC
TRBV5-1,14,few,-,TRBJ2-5,CASSFEGVQETQYF,TGCGCCAGCAGCTTCGAAGGAGTCCAAGAGACCCAGTACTTC
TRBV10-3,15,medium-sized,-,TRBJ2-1,CAISEVSNSYNEQFF,TGTGCCATCAGTGAGGTTTCTAACTCCTACAATGAGCAGTTCTTC
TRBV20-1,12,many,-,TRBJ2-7,CSASTAVYEQYF,TGCAGTGCTAGTACCGCGGTCTACGAGCAGTACTTC
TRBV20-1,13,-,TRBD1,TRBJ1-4,CSANRGLGEKLFF,TGCAGTGCTAACAGGGGCCTAGGTGAAAAACTGTTTTTT
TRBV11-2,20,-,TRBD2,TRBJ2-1,CASSVEYDGTSGRSYNEQFF,TGTGCCAGCAGCGTGGAATACGACGGGACTAGCGGGAGGTCCTACAATGAGCAGTTCTTC
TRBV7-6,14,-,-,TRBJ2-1,CASSLDDSYNEQFF,TGTGCCAGCAGCTTAGACGATTCCTACAATGAGCAGTTCTTC
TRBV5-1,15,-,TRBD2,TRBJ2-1,CASSPALAGGGEQFF,TGCGCCAGCAGCCCGGCCCTAGCGGGAGGAGGTGAGCAGTTCTTC
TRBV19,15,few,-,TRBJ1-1,CASSISGGIGTEAFF,TGTGCCAGTAGTATTTCGGGGGGGATAGGCACTGAAGCTTTCTTT
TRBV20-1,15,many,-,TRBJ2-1,CSARASRSSYNEQFF,TGCAGTGCTAGAGCTAGCCGGAGCTCCTACAATGAGCAGTTCTTC
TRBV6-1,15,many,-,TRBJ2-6,CASTPAGTGANVLTF,TGTGCCAGCACCCCGGCGGGGACCGGGGCCAACGTCCTGACTTTC
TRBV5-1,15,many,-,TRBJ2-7,CASSTEVGSTYEQYF,TGCGCCAGCAGCACGGAAGTGGGCAGTACCTACGAGCAGTACTTC
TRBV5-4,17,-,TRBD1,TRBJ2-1,CASSPRQGIVSYNEQFF,TGTGCCAGCAGCCCAAGACAGGGGATAGTCTCCTACAATGAGCAGTTCTTC
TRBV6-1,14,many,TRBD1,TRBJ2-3,CASRDRGFTDTQYF,TGTGCCAGTCGGGACAGGGGATTCACAGATACGCAGTATTTT
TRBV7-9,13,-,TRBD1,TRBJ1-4,CASSRTGSEKLFF,TGTGCCAGCAGCCGGACAGGATCTGAAAAACTGTTTTTT
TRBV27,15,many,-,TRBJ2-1,CASSLYRARYNEQFF,TGTGCCAGCAGTTTATATCGGGCGAGGTACAATGAGCAGTTCTTC
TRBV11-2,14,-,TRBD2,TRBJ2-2,CASSGLAGSGELFF,TGTGCCAGCAGCGGGCTAGCGGGATCCGGGGAGCTGTTTTTT
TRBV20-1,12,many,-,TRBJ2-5,CSANGERETQYF,TGCAGTGCTAACGGGGAGAGGGAGACCCAGTACTTC